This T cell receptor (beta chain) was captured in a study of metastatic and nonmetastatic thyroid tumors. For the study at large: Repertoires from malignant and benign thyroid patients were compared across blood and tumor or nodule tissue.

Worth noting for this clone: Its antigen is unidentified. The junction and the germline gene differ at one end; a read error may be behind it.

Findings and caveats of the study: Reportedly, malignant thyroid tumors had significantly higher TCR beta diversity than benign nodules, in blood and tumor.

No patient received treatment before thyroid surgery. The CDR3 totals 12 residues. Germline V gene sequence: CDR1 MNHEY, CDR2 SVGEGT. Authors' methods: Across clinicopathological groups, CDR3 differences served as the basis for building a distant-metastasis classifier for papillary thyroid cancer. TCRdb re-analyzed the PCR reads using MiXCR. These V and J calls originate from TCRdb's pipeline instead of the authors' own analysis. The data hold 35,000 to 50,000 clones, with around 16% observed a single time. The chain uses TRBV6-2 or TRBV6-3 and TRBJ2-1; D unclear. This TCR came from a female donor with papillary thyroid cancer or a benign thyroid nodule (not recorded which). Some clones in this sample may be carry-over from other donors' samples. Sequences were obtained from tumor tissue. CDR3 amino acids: CASGYSGNEQFF. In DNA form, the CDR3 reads TGTGCCAGCGGTTACTCCGGTAATGAGCAGTTCTTC.